A selection of T cell receptor beta chains follows, all from one sample in a study of blood T cells in healthy people across ages. From the 5' RACE reads, TCRdb called clonotypes with MiXCR, one entry per CDR3 protein. This table has approximately 1.5 million distinct CDR3 sequences, less than 45% appearing once. The material sequenced was blood. The receptor source for this set is a woman under 30 in good health. Both conserved end residues are part of each CDR3. A D gene is named only where the DNA matches it firmly. The size field is filled for only some rows; it gives once, few, many or a size class.

v_gene	d_gene	abundance	j_gene	CDR3aa	CDR3nt
TRBV29-1	NA	NA	TRBJ2-5	CSVEDGGETQYF	TGCAGCGTTGAAGATGGGGGGGAGACCCAGTACTTC
TRBV5-1	NA	NA	TRBJ2-3	CASSATTVRDTQYF	TGCGCCAGCAGCGCCACCACGGTTAGAGATACGCAGTATTTT
TRBV2	NA	many	TRBJ1-2	CASSPLGPYGYTF	TGTGCCAGCAGTCCCCTCGGACCCTATGGCTACACCTTC
TRBV7-9	NA	few	TRBJ1-2	CASSLTDSGGYTF	TGTGCCAGCAGCTTGACGGACAGTGGTGGCTACACCTTC
TRBV6-6	NA	NA	TRBJ1-5	CASRPTGSNQPQHF	TGTGCCAGCAGACCGACAGGTAGCAATCAGCCCCAGCATTTT
TRBV3-1	TRBD2	few	TRBJ2-5	CASSQGISGRARHEQYF	TGTGCCAGCAGCCAAGGAATCAGCGGGAGGGCCAGACATGAGCAGTACTTC
TRBV29-1	NA	NA	TRBJ2-1	CSVEGWGTYNEQFF	TGCAGCGTTGAAGGGTGGGGGACCTACAATGAGCAGTTCTTC
TRBV29-1	NA	NA	TRBJ1-2	CSAQGESLYGCTF	NA
TRBV28	TRBD1	NA	TRBJ2-7	CASSLGQASQYF	TGTGCCAGCAGCCTGGGACAGGCGTCGCAGTACTTC
TRBV20-1	TRBD2	NA	TRBJ2-3	CSATGSTGGLTDTQYF	TGCAGTGCGACGGGCTCAACGGGGGGTCTCACAGATACGCAGTATTTT
TRBV4-3	NA	NA	TRBJ2-4	CDSSPEQGWREQYF	TGCGACAGCAGCCCGGAACAGGGATGGCGTGAGCAGTACTTC
TRBV5-1	NA	NA	TRBJ2-3	CASSFGGSSGTDTQYF	TGCGCCAGCAGCTTCGGGGGATCCTCGGGCACAGATACGCAGTATTTT
TRBV29-1	NA	many	TRBJ2-7	CSAIYEQYF	TGCAGCGCTATATACGAGCAGTACTTC
TRBV10-3	NA	NA	TRBJ1-2	CAISDVNGYTF	TGTGCCATCAGTGATGTAAATGGCTACACCTTC
TRBV20-1	NA	NA	TRBJ1-2	CSASGQSGYGYTF	TGCAGTGCTAGTGGGCAGAGTGGCTATGGCTACACCTTC
TRBV7-2	NA	NA	TRBJ2-1	CASRLSGPPREQFF	TGTGCCAGCAGATTGTCCGGGCCGCCAAGGGAGCAGTTCTTC
TRBV24-1	NA	few	TRBJ2-1	CATSDFLGPYNEQFF	TGTGCCACCAGTGATTTTTTGGGTCCCTACAATGAGCAGTTCTTC
TRBV27	NA	NA	TRBJ1-4	CASSPRILYEKLFF	TGTGCCAGCAGTCCGAGAATCCTATATGAAAAACTGTTTTTT
TRBV10-2	TRBD2	NA	TRBJ2-1	CASSPTSLAVPLYNEQFF	TGCGCCAGCAGCCCCACCTCACTAGCGGTCCCTCTCTACAATGAGCAGTTCTTC
TRBV11-2	NA	NA	TRBJ1-2	CAGSLDRGEAGYTF	TGTGCCGGCAGCTTAGATAGGGGTGAGGCTGGCTACACCTTC
TRBV10-2	NA	NA	TRBJ2-7	CASSEYVSSYEQYF	TGCGCCAGCAGTGAGTACGTAAGCTCCTACGAGCAGTACTTC
TRBV27	NA	NA	TRBJ2-5	CASSLPKRRAGETQYF	TGTGCCAGCAGTTTACCGAAGAGAAGGGCCGGAGAGACCCAGTACTTC
TRBV30	TRBD1	few	TRBJ2-7	CAWSVQTGGEQYF	TGTGCCTGGAGTGTACAAACAGGGGGCGAGCAGTACTTC
TRBV27	TRBD1	NA	TRBJ1-2	CASRPDRGGYTF	TGTGCCAGCAGGCCCGACAGGGGTGGCTACACCTTC
TRBV4-2	NA	NA	TRBJ2-5	CASSQVPRGQTETQYF	TGTGCCAGCAGCCAAGTTCCCAGAGGTCAGACCGAGACCCAGTACTTC
TRBV20-1	NA	NA	TRBJ1-6	CSVAAFAQPLHF	TGCAGTGTTGCGGCCTTTGCACAACCCCTCCACTTT
TRBV29-1	NA	few	TRBJ1-2	CSVEDRGTTANYGYTF	TGCAGCGTTGAAGATCGGGGAACCACAGCTAACTATGGCTACACCTTC
TRBV20-1	TRBD2	few	TRBJ2-1	CSANRGAGNSYNEQFF	TGCAGTGCTAACCGAGGAGCGGGAAACTCCTACAATGAGCAGTTCTTC
TRBV3-1	NA	NA	TRBJ2-3	CASSQEGGISGDTQYF	TGTGCCAGCAGCCAAGAAGGGGGGATCTCGGGAGATACGCAGTATTTT